This TCR beta chain was documented in a study of a mutant IDH1 vaccine in newly diagnosed glioma. Study overall: Therapy received beforehand was radiotherapy, temozolomide, or both, with most patients given both.

Time point indicated: baseline, week 1 (first vaccination visit). Regarding treatment: pre-vaccination baseline after standard-of-care therapy. The CDR3 totals 17 residues. V was clipped by 1 base and J by 8 bases, with 23 bases between them. The V gene's germline CDR1 is SGHVS and CDR2 FQNEAQ. TCRdb's table, derived via immunoSEQ multiplex PCR, lists solely in-frame clones and lacks some. The data contain around 87,000 clones, 80% to 90% of them singletons. Material: PBMCs, obtained from a glioma patient treated with radiotherapy, temozolomide or both. This receptor was identified in a woman aged 45-65 years with glioma. This chain connects TRBV7-8 to TRBJ1-2, with a possible D match to TRBD1 (6 bases). The CDR3 bases are TGTGCCAGCAGCTTAGTCACCTTGACAGGAGCTCCTTCCGGCTACACCTTC. This sequence encodes CASSLVTLTGAPSGYTF.